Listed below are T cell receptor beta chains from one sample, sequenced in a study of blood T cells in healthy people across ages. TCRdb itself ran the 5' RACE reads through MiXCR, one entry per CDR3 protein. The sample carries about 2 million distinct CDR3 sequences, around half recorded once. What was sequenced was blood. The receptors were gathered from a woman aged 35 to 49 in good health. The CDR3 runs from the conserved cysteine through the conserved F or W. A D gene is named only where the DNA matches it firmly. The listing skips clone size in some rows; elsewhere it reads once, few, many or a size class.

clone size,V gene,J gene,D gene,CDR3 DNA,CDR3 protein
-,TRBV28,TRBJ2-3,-,TGTGCCAGTGGCAGGTGGGAGGGCACAGATACGCAGTATTTT,CASGRWEGTDTQYF
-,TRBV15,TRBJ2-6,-,TGTGCCACCAGCAGAGAGGCCCCCCCCTCTGGGGCCAACGTCCTGACTTTC,CATSREAPPSGANVLTF
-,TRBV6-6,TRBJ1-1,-,TGTGCCAGCAGTGCCGAACAGGGAATGGGCACTGAAGCTTTCTTT,CASSAEQGMGTEAFF
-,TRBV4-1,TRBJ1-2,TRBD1,TGCGCCAGCAGCCAAGACAGGGCAGGGGGCGGCTACACCTTC,CASSQDRAGGGYTF
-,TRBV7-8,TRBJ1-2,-,TGTGCCAGCAGCTTAGCGTCCCAGCAGTCAGGCTACACCTTC,CASSLASQQSGYTF
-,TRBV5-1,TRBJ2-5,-,TGCGCCAGCAGAGGGGATTCTAGCTCCCAAGAGACCCAGTACTTC,CASRGDSSSQETQYF
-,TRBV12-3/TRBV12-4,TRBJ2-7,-,TGTGCCAGCAGACCCTCTCAACTCAACTACGAGCAGTACTTC,CASRPSQLNYEQYF
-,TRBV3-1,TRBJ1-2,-,TGTGCCAGCAGCCAGTCGGCCCCTAACTATGGCTACACCTTC,CASSQSAPNYGYTF
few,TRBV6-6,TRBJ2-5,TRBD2,TGTGCCAGCAGTCACCTAGCGGGGGGTCACCAAGAGACCCAGTACTTC,CASSHLAGGHQETQYF
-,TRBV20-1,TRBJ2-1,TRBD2,TGCAGTGCTCTTCGACTAGCGGGGGAACCCTCCTACAATGAGCAGTTCTTC,CSALRLAGEPSYNEQFF
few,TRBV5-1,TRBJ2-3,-,TGCGCCAGCAGCTTGGTGGTCGGGGTGGATACGCAGTATTTT,CASSLVVGVDTQYF
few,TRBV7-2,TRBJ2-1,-,TGTGCCAGCAGCCTAACTAGAAGCCTATCCTACAATGAGCAGTTCTTC,CASSLTRSLSYNEQFF
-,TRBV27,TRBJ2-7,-,TGTGCCAGCACCGCGGGAACAGGTTACTCCTACAATGAGCAGTACTTC,CASTAGTGYSYNEQYF
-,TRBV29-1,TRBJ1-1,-,TGCAGCGCCACGGAAGATGACTCTGAAGCTTTCTTT,CSATEDDSEAFF
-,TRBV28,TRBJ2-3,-,TGTGCCAGCCGACAGGCGGCGAGTATAGATACGCAGTATTTT,CASRQAASIDTQYF
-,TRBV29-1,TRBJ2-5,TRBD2,TGCAGCGTGGTAGGACTAGCGGGGGGCGGGGAGACCCAGTACTTC,CSVVGLAGGGETQYF
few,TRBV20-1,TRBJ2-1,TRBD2,TGCAGTGCTAGCCCCCTAGCGGGGAGCTACAATGAGCAGTTCTTC,CSASPLAGSYNEQFF
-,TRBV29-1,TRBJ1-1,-,TGCAGCGTTGAAGTAAGGGGGAGGTTAACTGAAGCTTTCTTT,CSVEVRGRLTEAFF
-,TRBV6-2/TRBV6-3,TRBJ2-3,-,TGTGCCAGCAACTATGCAGGGTTGGCACAGTATTTT,CASNYAGLAQYF
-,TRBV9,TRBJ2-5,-,TGTGCCAGCAGCGTAGTGCCCGAGCTTGGTGGTGAGCAGTACTTC,CASSVVPELGGEQYF
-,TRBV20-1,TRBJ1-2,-,TGCAGTGCTAGAGATCTGCGGCAGGGCGACTATGGCTACACCTTC,CSARDLRQGDYGYTF
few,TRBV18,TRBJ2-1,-,TGTGCCAGCTCACCCGCCCTGTCGGCCTACAATGAGCAGTTCTTC,CASSPALSAYNEQFF
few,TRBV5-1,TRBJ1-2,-,TGCGCCAGCAGCCCCGGGTTCGGGAATGGCTACACCTTC,CASSPGFGNGYTF
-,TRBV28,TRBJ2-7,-,TGTGCCAGCAGTTTACCTCTGGACAGTAACTCCTACGAGCAGTACTTC,CASSLPLDSNSYEQYF
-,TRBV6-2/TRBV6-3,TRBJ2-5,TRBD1,TGTGCCTGCAGTTTCGATCCTGCTTTAGCGGACAGGGGAGAGACCCAGTACTTC,CACSFDPALADRGETQYF
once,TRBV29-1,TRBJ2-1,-,TGCAGCGTTGGACGCACGAGGGCAAGGCAGGGGTTCTTC,CSVGRTRARQGFF
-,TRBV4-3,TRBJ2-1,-,TGCGCCAGCAGCCAAGATCCTTCCAGCCGTTACGAGCAGTTCTTC,CASSQDPSSRYEQFF
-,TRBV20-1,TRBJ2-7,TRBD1,TGCAGTGCCCTCCCGACAGGGGACAGCTACGAGCAGTACTTC,CSALPTGDSYEQYF
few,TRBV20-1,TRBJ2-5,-,TGCAGTGCTAGGTCAAGTGCGACGGAGACCCAGTACTTC,CSARSSATETQYF
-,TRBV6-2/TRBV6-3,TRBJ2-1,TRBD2,TGTGCCAGCAGTTACCCTAGCGGGTACTACAATGAGCAGTTCTTC,CASSYPSGYYNEQFF
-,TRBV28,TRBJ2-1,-,TGTGCCAGCGGGGGGTTTGAGCAGTTCTTC,CASGGFEQFF
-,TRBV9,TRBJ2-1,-,TGTGCCAGCAGCGTAACAGCGAGTCATTACAATGAGCAGTTCTTC,CASSVTASHYNEQFF
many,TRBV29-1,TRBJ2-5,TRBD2,TGCAGCGTGTCTACCGGGACTAGCGGGAGATTGTACCAAGAGACCCAGTACTTC,CSVSTGTSGRLYQETQYF
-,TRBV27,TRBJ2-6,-,TGTGCCAGCACATCCCAATCGGCCTCTGGGGCCAACGTCCTGACTTTC,CASTSQSASGANVLTF
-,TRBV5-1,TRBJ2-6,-,TGCGCCAGCAGCAACGGACTGATCTCTGGGGCCAACGTCCTGACTTTC,CASSNGLISGANVLTF
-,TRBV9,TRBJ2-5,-,TGTGCCAGCAGCGCAAGGGTGGATGAGCAGTACTTC,CASSARVDEQYF
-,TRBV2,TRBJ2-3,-,TGTGCCAGCAGTGTAACGAGGGCGGGGAGCACATATACGCAGTATTTT,CASSVTRAGSTYTQYF
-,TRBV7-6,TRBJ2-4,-,TGTGCCAGCAGCTTCGGATTGGGATTGGGCAACATTCAGTACTTC,CASSFGLGLGNIQYF
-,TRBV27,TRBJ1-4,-,TGTGCCAGCAGCCGTAAGGCTGGATCAGGCCTTAATGAAAAACTGTTTTTT,CASSRKAGSGLNEKLFF
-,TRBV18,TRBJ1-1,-,TGTGCCAGCTCACCACCGAACAGGACCCATCCTTTGAACACTGAGGCTTTCTTT,CASSPPNRTHPLNTEAFF